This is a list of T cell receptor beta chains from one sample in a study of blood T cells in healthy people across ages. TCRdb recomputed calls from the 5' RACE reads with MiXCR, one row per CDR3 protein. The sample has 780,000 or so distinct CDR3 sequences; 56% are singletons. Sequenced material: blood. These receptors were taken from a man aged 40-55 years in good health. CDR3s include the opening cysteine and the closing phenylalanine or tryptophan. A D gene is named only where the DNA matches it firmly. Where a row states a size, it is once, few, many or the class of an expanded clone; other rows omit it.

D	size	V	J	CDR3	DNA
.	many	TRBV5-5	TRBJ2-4	CASTNVAGQLQNIQYF	TGTGCCAGCACTAACGTTGCGGGACAGCTCCAAAACATTCAGTACTTC
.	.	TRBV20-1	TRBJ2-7	CSARVQNSYEQYF	TGCAGTGCTAGAGTGCAAAACTCCTACGAGCAGTACTTC
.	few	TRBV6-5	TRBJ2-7	CASSKDRSFYEQYF	TGTGCCAGCAGCAAAGACAGGAGCTTCTACGAGCAGTACTTC
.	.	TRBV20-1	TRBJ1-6	CSASPTDIYNSPLHF	TGCAGTGCTAGTCCGACGGATATCTATAATTCACCCCTCCACTTT
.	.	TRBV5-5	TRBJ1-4	CASSPDLGGLTNEKLFF	TGTGCCAGCAGCCCCGACCTCGGGGGACTTACTAATGAAAAACTGTTTTTT
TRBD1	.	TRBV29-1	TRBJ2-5	CSAHRGNIIETQYF	TGCAGCGCTCACAGGGGGAATATTATAGAGACCCAGTACTTC
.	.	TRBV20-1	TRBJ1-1	CSAPDRSTSNTEAFF	TGCAGTGCTCCTGACAGGTCCACTTCGAACACTGAAGCTTTCTTT
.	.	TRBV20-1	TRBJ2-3	CSARDPTATNTQYF	TGCAGTGCTAGAGATCCGACAGCGACCAATACGCAGTATTTT
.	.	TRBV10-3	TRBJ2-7	CAISETADYEQYF	TGTGCCATCAGTGAGACAGCGGACTACGAGCAGTACTTC
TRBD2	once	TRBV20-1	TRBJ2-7	CSATRLNGGGEQYF	TGCAGTGCTACCCGTCTGAACGGGGGGGGTGAGCAGTACTTC
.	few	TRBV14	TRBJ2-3	CASSPQGVTQYF	TGTGCCAGCAGCCCCCAGGGAGTTACGCAGTATTTT
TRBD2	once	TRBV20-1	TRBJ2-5	CSAIGTSGSGETQYF	TGCAGTGCTATTGGGACTAGCGGGAGCGGTGAGACCCAGTACTTC
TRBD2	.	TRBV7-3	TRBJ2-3	CASSPEPGLAGVYNTQYF	TGTGCCAGCAGCCCCGAGCCGGGACTAGCGGGAGTTTATAATACGCAGTATTTT
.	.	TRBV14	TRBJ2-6	CASSPNTVQGDRVGSGANVLTF	TGTGCCAGCAGCCCTAATACTGTACAGGGAGATCGGGTAGGCTCTGGGGCCAACGTCCTGACTTTC
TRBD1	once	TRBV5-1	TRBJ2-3	CASSLIDRETDTQYF	TGCGCCAGCTCCCTCATAGACAGGGAGACAGATACGCAGTATTTT
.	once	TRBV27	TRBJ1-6	CASSLSSVSPLHF	TGTGCCAGCAGTTTATCAAGTGTTTCACCCCTCCACTTT
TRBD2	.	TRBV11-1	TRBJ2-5	CASSSFWAGDDQETQYF	TGTGCCAGCAGCTCCTTTTGGGCGGGAGACGACCAAGAGACCCAGTACTTC
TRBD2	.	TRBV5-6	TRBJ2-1	CASSLYAGELLYNEQFF	TGTGCCAGCAGCTTGTATGCGGGGGAGCTACTCTACAATGAGCAGTTCTTC
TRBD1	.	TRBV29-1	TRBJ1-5	CSVTGQSNQPQHF	TGCAGCGTAACGGGACAGAGCAATCAGCCCCAGCATTTT
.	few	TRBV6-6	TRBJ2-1	CASSLRAEQFF	TGTGCCAGCAGTTTGCGGGCTGAGCAGTTCTTC
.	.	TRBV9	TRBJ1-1	CASSDGLSTEAFF	TGTGCCAGCAGCGACGGGCTGAGCACTGAAGCTTTCTTT
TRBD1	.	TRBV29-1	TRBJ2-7	CSAIGGTGDYEQYF	TGCAGCGCGATCGGCGGGACAGGGGACTACGAGCAGTACTTC
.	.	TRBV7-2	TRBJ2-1	CASSPLLGGGEQFF	TGTGCCAGCAGCCCTCTACTAGGGGGAGGTGAGCAGTTCTTC
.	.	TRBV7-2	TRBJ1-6	CASSLTGVSPNSPLHF	TGTGCCAGCAGCTTAACTGGGGTATCGCCCAATTCACCCCTCCACTTT
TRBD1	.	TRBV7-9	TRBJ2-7	CASSKTGTGLLEQYF	TGTGCCAGCAGCAAGACAGGGACAGGCTTGCTCGAGCAGTACTTC
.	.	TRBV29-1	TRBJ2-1	CSAMGRAVYNEQFF	TGCAGCGCTATGGGACGAGCGGTGTACAATGAGCAGTTCTTC
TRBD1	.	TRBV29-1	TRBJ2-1	CSVGATDRGNEQFF	TGCAGCGTTGGAGCAACGGACAGGGGCAATGAGCAGTTCTTC